The 7 T cell receptor beta chains below all came from one sample that was sequenced in a study of human T cells and chemical hapten exposure. Time point here: pre-sensitization, week 0. Treatment meaning: therapeutic diphenylcyclopropenone sensitization with weekly scalp DPC. One entry per CDR3 protein, called by TCRdb with MiXCR from the RACE reads. The table lists tens of thousands of distinct CDR3 sequences, roughly a tenth of them singletons. Source: whole blood, taken in connection with sensitization to the hapten diphenylcyclopropenone (DPC). Receptor source: a man aged 25-40 years with alopecia areata. Some clones in this sample may be carry-over from other donors' samples.

This chain links TRBV18 with TRBJ1-5; D may be TRBD1 (5 bases). Trimming left V 3 bases short and J 6 bases short, with 12 bases between. The CDR3 has 14 amino acids. Germline values: CDR1 KGHSH, CDR2 LQKENI. The CDR3 protein is CASSPRAGFQPQHF. CDR3 DNA sequence: TGTGCCAGCTCACCCCGGGCAGGGTTTCAGCCCCAGCATTTT.

This clonotype was found a few times. This chain connects TRBV19 to TRBJ2-7, with TRBD1 identical over 7 bases. The length of the CDR3 is 14 residues. Trimming removed 4 bases from V and 5 bases from J; junction bases left unmatched: 8. CDR1 and CDR2 (germline): LNHDA, SQIVND (reference sequence). The CDR3: CASSSPGGRDEQYF. In DNA, the CDR3 is TGTGCCAGTAGTAGTCCAGGGGGACGGGACGAGCAGTACTTC.

This clonotype was recorded once. Being one base from a much bigger clone, this may be a read error. The genes are TRBV7-2 and TRBJ1-2, with no clear D. This CDR3 contains 13 residues. Per germline, CDR1 SGHTA and CDR2 FQGNSA. The CDR3 region is CAGSSQTNYGYTF. In DNA form, the CDR3 reads TGTGCCGGCAGCTCGCAGACGAACTATGGCTACACCTTC.

In this sample, this clonotype turned up many times. The chain is built from TRBV2 and TRBJ1-6; possible D gene TRBD1, 6 bases. The V gene lost 8 bases and the J gene lost 9 bases, with 17 bases spanning the gap. The CDR3 spans 14 residues. Germline loops: CDR1 SNHLY, CDR2 FYNNEI. The CDR3 here is CASPIRGPGSPLHF. Here the CDR3 DNA reads TGTGCCAGCCCTATCAGGGGTCCTGGTTCACCCCTCCACTTT.

V gene TRBV4-2 combines with J gene TRBJ1-6; D is undetermined. Germline CDR1 reads LGHNA; CDR2 reads YNFKEQ. Trimming took 0 bases from V and 9 from J, leaving 6 bases between them. The CDR3 consists of 13 residues. In nucleotides, the CDR3 is TGTGCCAGCAGCCAAGATCTTAGTTCACCCCTCCACTTT. Its translation is CASSQDLSSPLHF.

This chain links TRBV29-1 with TRBJ1-2; D is ambiguous. The CDR3 consists of 12 residues. CDR1 is SQVTM, CDR2 ANQGSEA, per germline. Trimming pared 0 bases from V and 2 bases from J, leaving 4 bases between. The CDR3 spells CSVEDRNYGYTF. In DNA form, the CDR3 reads TGCAGCGTTGAAGACAGAAACTATGGCTACACCTTC. Using reference TRBV29-1 and TRBJ1-2 for the parts outside the CDR3, the full variable domain is SAVISQKPSRDICQRGTSLTIQCQVDSQVTMMFWYRQQPGQSLTLIATANQGSEATYESGFVIDKFPISRPNLTFSTLTVSNMSPEDSSIYLCSVEDRNYGYTFGSGTRLTVV.

In its sample, this clonotype was seen a few times. The CDR3 region has the DNA TGTGCCAGCAGCTTAAGGACTAGCGGGCCAAACACCGGGGAGCTGTTTTTT. The encoded protein is CASSLRTSGPNTGELFF. The J gene is TRBJ2-2, the V gene TRBV7-7; the match to TRBD2 covers 11 bases. The CDR3 spans 17 residues. Germline CDR1 and CDR2: SSHAT and FNYEAQ (reference sequence). J gave up 2 bases and V 2 bases, and 4 bases lay outside the gene matches.